This T cell receptor (beta chain) was profiled in a study of radiotherapy plus CTLA-4 blockade in lung cancer. Study background: Objective response rate was about 19%; disease control rate, around 30%. Overall study results and limits: Radiotherapy was combined with ipilimumab, and tumor-derived TCR clones then expanded in blood.

Measured with immunoSEQ multiplex PCR; TCRdb has only the in-frame clones, and not every one. This table has about 85,000 clones, around 85% appearing once. As to this clone: Its antigen is still unknown.

The CDR3 runs to 15 residues. CDR1 is SNHLY and CDR2 is FYNNEI in the germline V gene. The V and J ends lost 11 bases and 4 bases respectively, with 23 bases between them. Sequencing used peripheral blood, obtained from a patient treated with radiotherapy plus ipilimumab. V usage is TRBV2 and J usage is TRBJ1-2, with a possible D match to TRBD1 (5 bases). The receptor was derived from a human donor with non-small cell lung cancer who had a partial response to radiotherapy plus ipilimumab. DNA for the CDR3: TGTGCCCAGCAAGTGGTAACAGGCCGAATCTATGGCTACACCTTC. It translates to CAQQVVTGRIYGYTF.